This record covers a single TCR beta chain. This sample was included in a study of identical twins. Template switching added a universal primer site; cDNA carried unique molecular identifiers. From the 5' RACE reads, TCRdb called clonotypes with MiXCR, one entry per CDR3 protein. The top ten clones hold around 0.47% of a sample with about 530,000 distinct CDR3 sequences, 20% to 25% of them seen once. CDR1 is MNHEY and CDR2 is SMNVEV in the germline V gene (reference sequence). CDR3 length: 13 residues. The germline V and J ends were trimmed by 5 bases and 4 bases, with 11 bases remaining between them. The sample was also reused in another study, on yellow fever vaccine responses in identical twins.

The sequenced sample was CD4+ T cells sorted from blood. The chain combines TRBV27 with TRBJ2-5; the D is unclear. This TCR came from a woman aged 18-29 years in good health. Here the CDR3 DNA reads TGTGCCAGCAGTGGTACCATGGGAGAGACCCAGTACTTC. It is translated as CASSGTMGETQYF.